This T cell receptor beta chain was documented in a study of blood T cell repertoires in COVID-19. Study-wide background: Sites in the United States, Italy and Spain provided acute and convalescent COVID-19 samples. Sources were T cells, B-cell-depleted T cells, or PBMCs; the material itself was cDNA or gDNA.

The V and J ends lost 5 bases and 3 bases, in that order; junction bases with no gene match: 7. The germline V gene encodes CDR1 MNHEY and CDR2 SMNVEV (reference sequence). This CDR3 is 16 amino acids long. Under the authors' procedure: Reference gene primer amplification yielded estimated nucleated cell counts. TCRdb's table, derived via immunoSEQ multiplex PCR, lists solely in-frame clones and lacks some. D and trimming were read from the DNA, whereas the V and J calls and clone size are those reported in that table. The sample has about 61,000 clones; about nine tenths are singletons. The J gene is TRBJ2-7, the V gene TRBV27; 13 bases are a match to TRBD2. Sequences were obtained from peripheral blood. This receptor was identified in a human donor in a cohort sampled during active COVID-19. CDR3 DNA: TGTGCCAGCAGTGTAATTCGGACTAGCGGGAGCTACGAGCAGTACTTC. Translation: CASSVIRTSGSYEQYF.